The text below deals with one T cell receptor (beta chain). Assay used: immunoSEQ multiplex PCR; TCRdb lists only in-frame clones, some missing. The sample lists roughly 490,000 clones; 76% were seen once. Germline CDR1 and CDR2: SGHTA and FQGTGA. CDR3 length: 13 amino acids. Trimming pared 4 bases from V and 6 bases from J, leaving 9 bases between. The data belong to a study of shared clonotypes between healthy human individuals. V usage is TRBV7-3 and J usage is TRBJ2-2, with TRBD1 as a possible D gene (6 bases). This TCR was recovered from a woman in her forties in good health. Some clones in this sample may be carry-over from other donors' samples. The sequencing sample was made of PBMCs. This CDR3 reads CASSSTGSGELFF. For the CDR3, the DNA is TGTGCCAGCAGCTCGACAGGCTCCGGGGAGCTGTTTTTT. The whole variable domain, filled in from reference TRBV7-3 and TRBJ2-2, reads GAGVSQTPSNKVTEKGKYVELRCDPISGHTALYWYRQSLGQGPEFLIYFQGTGAADDSGLPNDRFFAVRPEGSVSTLKIQRTERGDSAVYLCASSSTGSGELFFGEGSRLTVL.